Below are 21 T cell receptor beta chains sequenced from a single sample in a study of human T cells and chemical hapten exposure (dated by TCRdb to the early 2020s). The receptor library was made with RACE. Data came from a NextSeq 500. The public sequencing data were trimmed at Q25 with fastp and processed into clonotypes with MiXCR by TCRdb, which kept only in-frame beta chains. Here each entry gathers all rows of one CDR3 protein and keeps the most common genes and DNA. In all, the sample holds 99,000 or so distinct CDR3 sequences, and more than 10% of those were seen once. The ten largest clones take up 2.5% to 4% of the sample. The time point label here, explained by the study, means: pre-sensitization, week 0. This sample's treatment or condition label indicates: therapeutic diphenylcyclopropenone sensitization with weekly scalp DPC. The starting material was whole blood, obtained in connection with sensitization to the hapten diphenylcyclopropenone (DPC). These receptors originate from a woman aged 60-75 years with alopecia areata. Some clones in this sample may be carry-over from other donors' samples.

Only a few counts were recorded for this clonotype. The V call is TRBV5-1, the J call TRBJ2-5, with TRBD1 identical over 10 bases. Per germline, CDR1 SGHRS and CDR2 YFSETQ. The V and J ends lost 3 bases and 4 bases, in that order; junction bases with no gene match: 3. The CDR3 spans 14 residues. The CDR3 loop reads CASSSRDRGETQYF. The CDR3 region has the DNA TGCGCCAGCAGCTCCCGGGACAGGGGAGAGACCCAGTACTTC.

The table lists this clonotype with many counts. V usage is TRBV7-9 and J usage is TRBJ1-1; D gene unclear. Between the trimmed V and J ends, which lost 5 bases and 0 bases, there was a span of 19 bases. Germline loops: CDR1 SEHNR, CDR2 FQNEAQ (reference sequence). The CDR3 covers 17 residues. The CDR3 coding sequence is TGTGCCAGCAGCGCGCCCCTGAGGGTCGACGTGAACACTGAAGCTTTCTTT. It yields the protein CASSAPLRVDVNTEAFF.

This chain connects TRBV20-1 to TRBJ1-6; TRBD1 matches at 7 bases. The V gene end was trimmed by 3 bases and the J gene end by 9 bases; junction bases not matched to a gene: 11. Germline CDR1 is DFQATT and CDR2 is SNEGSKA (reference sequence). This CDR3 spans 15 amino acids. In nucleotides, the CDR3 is TGCAGTGCTAGGGTTATCGGGACAGACACTTCACCCCTCCACTTT. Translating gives CSARVIGTDTSPLHF.

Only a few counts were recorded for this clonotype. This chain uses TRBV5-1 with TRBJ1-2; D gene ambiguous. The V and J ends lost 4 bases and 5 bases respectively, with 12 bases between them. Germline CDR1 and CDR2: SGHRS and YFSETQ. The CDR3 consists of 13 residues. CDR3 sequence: CASSQNQNYGYTF. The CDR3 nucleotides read TGCGCCAGCAGCCAAAATCAAAATTATGGCTACACCTTC.

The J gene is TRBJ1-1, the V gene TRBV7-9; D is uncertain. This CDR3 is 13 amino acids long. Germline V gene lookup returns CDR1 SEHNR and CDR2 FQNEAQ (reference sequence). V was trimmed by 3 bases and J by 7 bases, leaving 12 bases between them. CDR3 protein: CASSLVVEGEAFF. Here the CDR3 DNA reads TGTGCCAGCAGCTTGGTGGTTGAGGGTGAAGCTTTCTTT.

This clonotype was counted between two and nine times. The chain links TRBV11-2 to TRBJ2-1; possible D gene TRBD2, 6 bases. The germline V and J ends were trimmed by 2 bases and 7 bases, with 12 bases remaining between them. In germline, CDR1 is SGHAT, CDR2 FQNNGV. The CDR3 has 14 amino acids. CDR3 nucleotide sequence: TGTGCCAGCAGCTTATCTGAGGGGAGGAATGAGCAGTTCTTC. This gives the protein CASSLSEGRNEQFF.

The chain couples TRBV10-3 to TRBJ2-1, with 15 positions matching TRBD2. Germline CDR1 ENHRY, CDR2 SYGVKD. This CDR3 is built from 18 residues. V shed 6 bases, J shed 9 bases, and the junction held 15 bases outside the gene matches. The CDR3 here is CAISEGTSGGMIRGEQFF. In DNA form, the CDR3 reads TGTGCCATCAGCGAAGGGACTAGCGGGGGGATGATTCGCGGTGAGCAGTTCTTC.

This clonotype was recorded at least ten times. The chain's CDR3 is CASSESDRGNQPQHF. The CDR3 DNA sequence: TGCGCCAGCAGTGAGTCGGACAGGGGGAATCAGCCCCAGCATTTT. This chain joins TRBV10-2 and TRBJ1-5, with 10 bases aligning to TRBD1. The CDR3 loop spans 15 amino acids. CDR1 is WSHSY and CDR2 is SAAADI in the germline V gene. Trimming removed 0 bases from V and 4 bases from J; junction bases left unmatched: 0.

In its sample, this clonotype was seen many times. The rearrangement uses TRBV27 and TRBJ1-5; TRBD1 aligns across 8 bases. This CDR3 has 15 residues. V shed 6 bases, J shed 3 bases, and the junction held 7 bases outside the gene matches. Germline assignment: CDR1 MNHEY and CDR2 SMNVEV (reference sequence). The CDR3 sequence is CASSLDRGNNQPQHF. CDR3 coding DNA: TGTGCCAGCAGCCTAGACAGGGGAAACAATCAGCCCCAGCATTTT.

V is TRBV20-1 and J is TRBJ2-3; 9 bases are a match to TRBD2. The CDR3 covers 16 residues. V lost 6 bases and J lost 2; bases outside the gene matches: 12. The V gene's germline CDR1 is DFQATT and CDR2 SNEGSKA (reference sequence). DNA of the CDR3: TGCAGTGCACTAGCGGGTCCTCGGCTAAACACAGATACGCAGTATTTT. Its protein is CSALAGPRLNTDTQYF.

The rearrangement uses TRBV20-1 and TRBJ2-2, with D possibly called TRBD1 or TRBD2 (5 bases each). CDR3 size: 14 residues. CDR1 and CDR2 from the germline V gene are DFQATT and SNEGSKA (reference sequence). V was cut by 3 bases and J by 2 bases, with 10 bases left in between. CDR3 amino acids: CSASQGANTGELFF. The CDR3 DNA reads TGCAGTGCTAGTCAGGGAGCTAACACCGGGGAGCTGTTTTTT.

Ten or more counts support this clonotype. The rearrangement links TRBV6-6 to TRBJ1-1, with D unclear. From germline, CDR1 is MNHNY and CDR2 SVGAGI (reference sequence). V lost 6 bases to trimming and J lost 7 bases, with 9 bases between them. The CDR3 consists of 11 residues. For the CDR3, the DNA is TGTGCCAGCAGCAAGCTCAGTGAAGCTTTCTTT. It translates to CASSKLSEAFF.

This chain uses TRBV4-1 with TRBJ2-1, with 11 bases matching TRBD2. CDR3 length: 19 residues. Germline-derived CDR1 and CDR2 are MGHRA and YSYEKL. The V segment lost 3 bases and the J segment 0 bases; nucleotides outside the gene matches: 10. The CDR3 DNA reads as TGCGCCAGCAGCCAGCCGGGACTAGCGGCCAGGAGCTCCTACAATGAGCAGTTCTTC. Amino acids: CASSQPGLAARSSYNEQFF.

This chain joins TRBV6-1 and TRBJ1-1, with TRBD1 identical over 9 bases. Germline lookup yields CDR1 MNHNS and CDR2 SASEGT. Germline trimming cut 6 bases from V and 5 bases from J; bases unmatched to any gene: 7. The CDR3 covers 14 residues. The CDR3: CASSFTGGRTEAFF. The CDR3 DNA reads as TGTGCCAGCAGCTTTACAGGGGGCCGGACTGAAGCTTTCTTT.

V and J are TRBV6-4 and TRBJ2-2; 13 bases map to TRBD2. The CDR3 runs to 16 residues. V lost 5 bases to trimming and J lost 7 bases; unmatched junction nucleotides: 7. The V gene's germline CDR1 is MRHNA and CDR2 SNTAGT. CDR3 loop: CASSPSGLAGFGELFF. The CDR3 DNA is TGTGCCAGCAGTCCTTCGGGACTAGCGGGGTTCGGGGAGCTGTTTTTT.

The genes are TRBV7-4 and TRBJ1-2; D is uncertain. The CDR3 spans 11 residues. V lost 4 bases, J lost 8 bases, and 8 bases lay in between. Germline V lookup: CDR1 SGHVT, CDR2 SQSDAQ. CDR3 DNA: TGTGCCAGCAGCTCCTGTTCGGGCTACACCTTC. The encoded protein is CASSSCSGYTF.

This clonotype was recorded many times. CDR3 amino acids: CASSPRSNDGYTF. CDR3 sequence (DNA): TGTGCCAGCTCACCAAGATCGAACGATGGCTACACCTTC. The chain is built from TRBV18 and TRBJ1-2, with D unresolved. Germline V CDR1 and CDR2: KGHSH, LQKENI. Trimming removed 2 bases from V and 6 bases from J, with 10 bases in between. There are 13 residues in the CDR3.

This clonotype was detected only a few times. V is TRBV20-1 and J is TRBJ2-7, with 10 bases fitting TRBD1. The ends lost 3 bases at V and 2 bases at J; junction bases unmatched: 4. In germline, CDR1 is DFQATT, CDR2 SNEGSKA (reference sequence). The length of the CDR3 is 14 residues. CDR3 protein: CSARGDRGAYEQYF. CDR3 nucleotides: TGCAGTGCTAGGGGGGACAGGGGAGCCTACGAGCAGTACTTC.

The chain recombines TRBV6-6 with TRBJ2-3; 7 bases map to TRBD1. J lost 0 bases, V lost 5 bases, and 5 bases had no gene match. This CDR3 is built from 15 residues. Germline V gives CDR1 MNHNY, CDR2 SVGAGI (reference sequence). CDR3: CASSQQGPSTDTQYF. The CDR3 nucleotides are TGTGCCAGCAGTCAACAGGGGCCTAGCACAGATACGCAGTATTTT.

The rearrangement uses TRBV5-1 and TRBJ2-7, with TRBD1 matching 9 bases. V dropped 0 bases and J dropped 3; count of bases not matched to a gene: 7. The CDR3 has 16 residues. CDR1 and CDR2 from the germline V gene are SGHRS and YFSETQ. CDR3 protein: CASSLAFTGGDYEQYF. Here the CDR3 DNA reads TGCGCCAGCAGCTTGGCCTTTACAGGGGGCGACTACGAGCAGTACTTC.

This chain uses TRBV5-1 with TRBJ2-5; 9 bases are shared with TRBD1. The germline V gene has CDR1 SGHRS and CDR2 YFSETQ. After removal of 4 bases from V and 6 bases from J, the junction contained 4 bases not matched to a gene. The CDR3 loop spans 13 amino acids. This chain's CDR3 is CASSPGQGQTQYF. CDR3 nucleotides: TGCGCCAGCAGCCCTGGACAGGGGCAGACCCAGTACTTC. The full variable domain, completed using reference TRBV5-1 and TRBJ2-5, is KAGVTQTPRYLIKTRGQQVTLSCSPISGHRSVSWYQQTPGQGLQFLFEYFSETQRNKGNFPGRFSGRQFSNSRSEMNVSTLELGDSALYLCASSPGQGQTQYFGPGTRLLVL.